This T cell receptor beta chain was recorded in a study of cytomegalovirus exposure and HLA in healthy donors. Regarding the study as a whole: A classifier reportedly called cytomegalovirus status with high sensitivity and specificity. Most observed TCR sequences were rare, whereas some public TCRs were detected in many donors.

This clone has only one observation. Its antigen is as yet unknown. Repertoires were generated with immunoSEQ multiplex PCR, while TCRdb's copy carries only in-frame clones and drops some. This table has roughly 50,000 clones, about nine tenths appearing once. The CDR3 covers 18 residues. Unmatched junction bases numbered 21, after V lost 6 bases and J lost 8 bases. CDR1 and CDR2 from the germline V gene are SEHNR and FQNEAQ (reference sequence). The origin of this receptor is a man aged 18 to 30 in good health and CMV-seronegative. The chain combines TRBV7-9 with TRBJ1-4; 7 bases line up with TRBD1. The specimen was PBMCs. CDR3 sequence (DNA): TGTGCCAGCAGTTTTGGGTCCGGGTTGAAGGGGGCGCGAGAAAAACTGTTTTTT. It is translated as CASSFGSGLKGAREKLFF.